This T cell receptor (beta chain) was sequenced during a study of cytomegalovirus exposure and HLA in healthy donors. The study sampled nominally healthy donors, though unrecorded immune exposures were likely. Study-level points and caveats: Sequencing depth roughly uniform across donors was assumed in presence/absence analyses.

PCR amplification relied on 60 Vbeta primers (plus 13 Jbeta primers). Here immunoSEQ multiplex PCR was the method, and the copy in TCRdb shows in-frame clones only, minus some. The data show 150,000 to 200,000 clones, under 85% seen once. Germline V lookup: CDR1 SGHVS, CDR2 FNYEAQ. V shed 0 bases and J shed 7 bases, with 9 bases lying between them. The length of the CDR3 is 13 residues. With regard to this clone: Its antigen is still unknown.

The source material was PBMCs. The rearrangement links TRBV7-6 to TRBJ1-2; D gene uncertain. The sequence was collected from a female donor in good health and CMV-seronegative. CDR3 nucleotide sequence: TGTGCCAGCAGCTTAGCGTCAGGTGGTGGCTACACCTTC. Amino acids: CASSLASGGGYTF.